This T cell receptor (beta chain) derives from a study of T-cell memory formation after mild COVID-19. Study context: Most TCR clusters belonged to a single donor.

The CDR3 covers 11 residues. Germline CDR1 and CDR2: DFQATT and SNEGSKA (reference sequence). Trimming stripped 3 bases from V and 12 bases from J, with 12 bases between. Study-level points and caveats: Second-wave clones reaching peak frequency on day 37 lacked confirmed SARS-CoV-2 specificity.

In its sample, this clonotype was seen a few times. The antigen remains unidentified. Each CDR3 protein gets one entry after TCRdb re-called the 5' RACE reads with MiXCR. This sample has roughly 480,000 distinct CDR3 sequences, with around 27% found just once. The sequenced sample consisted of PBMCs or a T cell subset sorted from them (not recorded which). The chain carries TRBV20-1 and TRBJ2-1; D not resolved. The sequence came from an adult woman who had mild COVID-19 (a few samples of this study predate the infection). Cell type and time point are not known. The CDR3 nucleotides read TGCAGTGCTAGCTGGACCGTTGGGCAGTTCTTC. Protein: CSASWTVGQFF.